This TCR beta chain was recovered during a study of cytomegalovirus exposure and HLA in healthy donors (dated 2017 in TCRdb). Regarding the complete study: An earlier analysis of some 550 of the donors reported 250 to 300 Gb of sequence data and 100 million to 130 million unique TCR beta sequences from 150 million to 200 million T cells. On average, 235,054 unique TCR beta nucleotide sequences were sequenced per donor among about 400 genotyped donors of the cohort, with approximately 18% of those sequences being non-productive. Both class I and class II loci were covered by HLA typing, at four-digit resolution. In a later analysis, previously published TCR beta repertoires from 666 donors were re-analyzed and high-resolution HLA genotyping was added so that TCR occurrence patterns could be studied. In an earlier analysis of around 540 of the donors, high-throughput TCR beta sequencing was used to judge whether each TCR beta V gene segment behaved as functional or pseudogenic. The number of donors typed differed by locus, with roughly 620-630 for A, B, C, DRB1 and DQB1, 522 for DQA1, nearly 610 for DPA1, and under 490 for DPB1. The study aimed to test whether cataloging public T cell receptors could reveal signatures of past pathogen exposure. The study used immunosequencing to profile the T cell repertoires of several hundred subjects and linked those repertoires to cytomegalovirus serostatus. Every discovery cohort repertoire had been produced on one sequencing platform. To predict cytomegalovirus infection status, the study combined high-throughput TCR immunosequencing, statistical association of individual TCRs with disease status, and machine learning. Along with the approximately 670-subject first cohort, a separate validation cohort of over a hundred different subjects was used. Roughly 300 gigabases of sequencing data and around 80 million unique TCR sequences made up an early release that covered approximately 700 HLA-typed donors. Rather than drawing on any new phenotypic data, the later analysis identified candidate immune exposures from TCR beta sequences and the way those sequences occurred across donors. Donor age, sex, ethnicity and CMV serostatus were collected together with the repertoire data. Among the approximately 400 genotyped donors, approximately 82% belonged to the genetic ancestry cluster associated with self-reported Caucasian donors. Genome-wide SNP genotypes for about 65% of the 666 donors were used in a later genetic analysis, which treated that subset as a discovery cohort. Because of strong linkage in the cohort, roughly five DR-DQ haplotypes were treated as single units for association and clustering.

The germline V gene supplies CDR1 SGDLS and CDR2 YYNGEE. The CDR3 starts with the cysteine, ends with the phenylalanine, and has 16 residues. The sequence is cut down to CDR3 DNA, 48 bases in frame from base 1. Deletion took 4 bases off V and 3 bases off J, with a span of 19 bases between the germline ends. Library construction relied on the immunoSEQ multiplex PCR assay. A mixture of 60 forward primers for TCR Vbeta segments and 13 reverse primers for TCR Jbeta segments was used in the multiplex PCR. A multiplex PCR assay on genomic DNA amplified the CDR3 region of rearranged TCR beta genes. The Illumina HiSeq System was used to sequence the amplified TCR beta libraries as 87-base-pair reads. The authors' analysis ran thus. In a later analysis, roughly 80 million unique TCR beta chains were counted across the 500 to 700 repertoires, and roughly 11 million of these chains were shared by at least two donors. A nearest-neighbor algorithm error-corrected the raw reads and collapsed the reads into unique sequences, merging closely related sequences to remove PCR and sequencing errors. CDR3 sequences were aligned to IMGT reference sequences to assign V, D and J gene segments. Each retained sequence needed at least a six-nucleotide match to both a V gene segment and a J gene segment. A rearrangement counted as productive if the CDR3 had no stop codons and remained in frame with V and J, and every other rearrangement counted as non-productive. Following IMGT convention, CDR3 was defined as the stretch from the second conserved V-encoded cysteine to the conserved J-encoded phenylalanine. The earlier analysis of about 620 of the donors excluded sequences that lacked an unambiguous match to a single V gene segment. An earlier analysis of several hundred of the donors called V segments functional above 56.7% productive rearrangements and segregating when the between-donor standard deviation exceeded 5%. A statistical classification framework was built to diagnose cytomegalovirus status from the catalog of TCR beta chain sequences. V and J gene assignment, in a later analysis, came from comparing TCR nucleotide sequences with IMGT/GENE-DB human TR gene sequences. In a later analysis, CDR3 sequences and most-parsimonious VDJ recombination scenarios were assigned using the TCRdist pipeline. In a later analysis, each TCR beta chain was defined by its CDR3 amino acid sequence together with its V-gene family, and reads without a unique V-gene family were excluded. To address suspected cross-contamination and a sequencing artifact, a later analysis removed 592 highly shared, low-generation-probability nucleotide sequences. For each public chain, a later analysis derived a clonal expansion index from normalized ranks of inferred template counts within each repertoire. A later analysis computed generation probabilities with a VDJ recombination model fitted to out-of-frame rearrangements, and checked the results against IGoR. A later analysis scored TCR-TCR, TCR-HLA and TCR-CMV co-occurrence with hypergeometric tests, applying a repertoire-size bias correction to TCR pairs. A later analysis estimated false discovery rates by permuting HLA or CMV assignments 20 times. In a later analysis, co-occurring TCRs were grouped with DBSCAN, and TCRdist sequence similarity was added when clustering was performed within HLA-allele-positive subsets. Co-occurrence clustering excluded repertoires with fewer than 30,000 or more than 120,000 public chains, plus five with anomalous nucleotide sharing. The table comes from immuneACCESS by way of TCRdb, which keeps in-frame sequences with V and J called. Part of the clones is missing from these tables; in studies checked, under half for an unresolved V gene and the rest for unknown reasons. V, J and clone size are those of that table, while D and trimming were read from the DNA. The sample has 150,000 to 200,000 clones on record, about 70% of them singletons. Together, the top ten hold about 3% of the sample.

Details on this clone: Its antigen remains undetermined. No much larger clone exists at a distance of one base, and base qualities are not known.

Overall study outcomes, separate from this receptor: In a later genetic analysis, a missense DCLRE1C variant was associated with V-gene and J-gene trimming of TCR beta chains, and the association was replicated in an independent cohort. A further reported finding was that TCR beta sequences accurately predicted the HLA-A and HLA-B alleles for most subjects in the first cohort. Strong co-occurrence of HLA alleles, especially DR and DQ, made assigning TCR associations to individual alleles difficult. Sequencing depth was assumed to be roughly uniform across donors in the presence/absence analyses, though that assumption may not hold. The 87-base-pair reads could not distinguish some IMGT-functional V segments, including TRBV6-2 and TRBV6-3, so those segments were excluded. Several of the top co-occurrence clusters appeared to be linked to parvovirus B19, influenza, CMV and Epstein-Barr virus, according to a later analysis. A total of 150 to 200 TCR beta chains were listed by the study as associated with cytomegalovirus. Most TCR sequences were observed very rarely across donors, whereas some public TCRs were present in many individuals. In both the original and validation cohorts, the classifier was reported to diagnose cytomegalovirus status with high specificity and sensitivity. Most CMV-associated TCR beta chains appeared to be HLA-restricted in a later analysis, and the HLA associations seemed to be driven largely by CMV exposure. Linkage disequilibrium might explain the correlated functional status among segregating V segments, but an unknown experimental factor could not be excluded. Because HLA typing was unavailable for some donors at each locus, only the typed subset was used in association tests. Immune exposure information for the cohort was limited to CMV serostatus. Broadly in line with IMGT annotations, most TCR beta V segments showed up in productive rearrangements about 90% or about 30% of the time in an earlier analysis of several hundred of the donors. The authors suggested that the approach could potentially be generalized to other disease states and immunological phenotypes. A later analysis found that HLA-associated TCR beta chains were more clonally expanded and had lower generation probabilities than equally common non-associated chains. Around 16 rarely observed V segments, including chromosome 9 orphons, were excluded from the earlier analysis of almost 600 of the donors because counts were too low. According to a later genetic analysis, donors in an Asian-associated ancestry cluster had fewer N-insertions in productive TCRs than the approximately 670-donor mean. According to a later analysis, TCR association rates differed among HLA loci, with DRB1 alleles showing the most associated TCRs and HLA-C alleles showing the fewest. Specific HLA alleles were associated with around 18,000 TCR beta sequences at a false discovery rate of 0.05 in a later analysis. This cohort had only TCR beta chains sequenced, and the lack of alpha or paired-chain data limited which features could be detected. The sequencing pipeline was judged likely to have produced a cluster of highly shared sequence variants as a technical artifact. A few of the identified cytomegalovirus-associated TCR beta chains were confirmed in vitro to be specific for cytomegalovirus antigens.

In total, about 650 healthy bone marrow donors made up the cohort. Cohort members were all nominally healthy when sampled, although unrecorded immune exposures were likely present. The donor was CMV seronegative and belonged to the group of around 350 seronegative cohort members. Each donor provided a peripheral blood sample, and peripheral blood mononuclear cells were used for TCR beta sequencing. Genomic DNA was extracted from the blood cell samples with the Qiagen DNeasy Blood Extraction Kit. This receptor was obtained from a male donor in good health and CMV-seronegative. This chain is built from TRBV9 and TRBJ1-1, with TRBD1 as a weak D call on 5 bases. Specimen: PBMCs. The nucleotide sequence reads TGTGCCAGCAGCCCCCGTATCGACGGGGGTGACACTGAAGCTTTCTTT. It specifies CASSPRIDGGDTEAFF. The variable domain in full, with residues beyond the CDR3 obtained from the reference TRBV9 and TRBJ1-1 genes, is DSGVTQTPKHLITATGQRVTLRCSPRSGDLSVYWYQQSLDQGLQFLIQYYNGEERAKGNILERFSAQQFPDLHSELNLSSLELGDSALYFCASSPRIDGGDTEAFFGQGTRLTVV.